A selection of T cell receptor beta chains follows, all from one sample in a study of blood T cell repertoires in COVID-19. Libraries were prepared by immunoSEQ multiplex PCR; TCRdb keeps only in-frame clonotypes and omits some of them. The data show about 240,000 clones, more than 85% seen once. Sequenced input: PBMCs or T cells enriched from blood (not recorded which). The origin of the receptors is a young woman who had recovered from COVID-19. CDR3s include the opening cysteine and the closing phenylalanine or tryptophan. D genes are given only for firm matches. Expanded clones are given a class, and other clones once, few, many or no size at all.

>.|.|TRBV4-3|TRBJ2-1
TGCGCCAGCAGCCAAGAGACTGGATGGGAGTACAATGAGCAGTTCTTC
CASSQETGWEYNEQFF
>.|TRBD1|TRBV6-5|TRBJ2-1
TGTGCCAGCAGTTACTCGGCCACAGGGGAACATGAGCAGTTCTTC
CASSYSATGEHEQFF
>.|.|TRBV6-5|TRBJ1-2
TGTGCCAGCAGTTACTCTCTCCGGGACGGACAGTATGGCTACACCTTC
CASSYSLRDGQYGYTF
>once|.|TRBV4-1|TRBJ1-1
TGCGCCAGCAGCACAATGGGGGAGGAGACCACTGAAGCTTTCTTT
CASSTMGEETTEAFF
>once|.|TRBV2|TRBJ1-6
TGTGCCAGCATTCAGGGCTATAATTCACCCCTCCACTTT
CASIQGYNSPLHF
>.|TRBD2|TRBV9|TRBJ2-7
TGTGCCAGCAGCGCCGGACTAGCGGACTACGAGCAGTACTTC
CASSAGLADYEQYF
>.|TRBD1|TRBV29-1|TRBJ2-7
TGCAGCGTGAATGGACAGGGTTTGCACGAGCAGTACTTC
CSVNGQGLHEQYF
>.|.|TRBV5-1|TRBJ2-7
TGCGCCAGCAGCCCGGACAATTCCTACGAGCAGTACTTC
CASSPDNSYEQYF
>.|TRBD1|TRBV10-2|TRBJ1-2
TGCGCCAGCAGTCAGACAGGGGGATTCTACTATGGCTACACCTTC
CASSQTGGFYYGYTF
>few|TRBD1|TRBV11-2|TRBJ1-1
TGTGCCAGCAGCATATTGACAGGGACCACTGAAGCTTTCTTT
CASSILTGTTEAFF